What follows are 32 T cell receptor beta chains derived from one specimen sequenced in a study of T-cell memory formation after mild COVID-19. TCRdb redid the calling of the 5' RACE reads with MiXCR, one entry per CDR3 protein. The sample lists around 130,000 distinct CDR3 sequences, 11% to 15% occurring once. Sequenced input: PBMCs or a T cell subset sorted from them (not recorded which). The source is an adult woman who had mild COVID-19 (a few samples of this study predate the infection). Cell type and time point are not known.

This clonotype was found a few times. The chain combines TRBV9 with TRBJ2-1; D perhaps matches TRBD1 (6 bases). V was cut by 2 bases and J by 7 bases, with 13 bases left in between. The CDR3 runs to 14 residues. The V gene's germline CDR1 is SGDLS and CDR2 YYNGEE. The CDR3 bases are TGTGCCAGCAGCGTCCCGGGACACGAGAATGAGCAGTTCTTC. Translating it yields CASSVPGHENEQFF.

This clonotype was recorded many times. The chain is built from TRBV7-6 and TRBJ2-3; D perhaps matches TRBD1 (7 bases). The CDR3 is 16 residues long. The germline V and J ends were trimmed by 4 bases and 2 bases, with 16 bases remaining between them. Per the germline V gene, CDR1 is SGHVS and CDR2 is FNYEAQ. For the CDR3, the DNA is TGTGCCAGCAGCTCCTCAGGGGGGACTCTCACAGATACGCAGTATTTT. Translated: CASSSSGGTLTDTQYF.

The chain has TRBV6-1 and TRBJ2-3, with 7 bases matching TRBD1. J was trimmed by 2 bases and V by 2 bases; bases with no gene match: 10. CDR1 is MNHNS and CDR2 is SASEGT in the germline V gene. The CDR3 is 17 amino acids. As DNA, the CDR3 is TGTGCCAGCAGTGAATTCGGAAGGACAGGATTCACAGATACGCAGTATTTT. Its translation is CASSEFGRTGFTDTQYF.

The V gene is TRBV20-1, the J gene TRBJ2-7; 7 nucleotides agree with TRBD1. Looked up from germline, CDR1 is DFQATT and CDR2 is SNEGSKA (reference sequence). The V and J ends lost 4 bases and 3 bases, in that order; junction bases with no gene match: 15. There are 16 residues in the CDR3. The chain's CDR3 is CSAISKTGKGDYEQYF. In DNA form, the CDR3 reads TGCAGTGCTATCAGTAAGACAGGGAAAGGCGACTACGAGCAGTACTTC.

This clonotype was picked up many times. The DNA for the CDR3 is TGTGCCAGCAGTGCCACAGTAAGCAATCCCCAAGAGACCCAGTACTTC. It yields the protein CASSATVSNPQETQYF. The chain is built from TRBV12-3 or TRBV12-4 and TRBJ2-5; D gene uncertain. With 5 bases removed from V and 1 base from J, the gap between germline ends came to 17 bases. This CDR3 spans 16 amino acids.

This clonotype was counted many times. This chain uses TRBV9 with TRBJ2-3, with 13 bases matching TRBD2. V lost 2 bases, J lost 8 bases, and 8 bases stayed unmatched. CDR3 size: 16 residues. Germline V gene lookup returns CDR1 SGDLS and CDR2 YYNGEE. The chain's CDR3 is CASSVRLAGGPGTQYF. CDR3 DNA sequence: TGTGCCAGCAGCGTTCGACTAGCGGGAGGCCCGGGTACGCAGTATTTT. The whole variable domain, remainder taken from reference TRBV9 and TRBJ2-3, is DSGVTQTPKHLITATGQRVTLRCSPRSGDLSVYWYQQSLDQGLQFLIQYYNGEERAKGNILERFSAQQFPDLHSELNLSSLELGDSALYFCASSVRLAGGPGTQYFGPGTRLTVL.

CDR3 region: CASSFRDFREAFF. Written as DNA, the CDR3 is TGTGCCAGCAGCTTTAGGGACTTCCGTGAAGCTTTCTTT. The chain carries TRBV7-9 and TRBJ1-1; weak D call: TRBD1 (5 bases). V was shortened by 3 bases and J by 7 bases, with 12 bases between the two germline ends. This CDR3 has 13 amino acids. Germline CDR1 reads SEHNR; CDR2 reads FQNEAQ (reference sequence).

This chain links TRBV5-6 with TRBJ2-6; D gene uncertain. Trimming shortened V by 3 bases and J by 0 bases, and 7 bases separated the two germline ends. This CDR3 is 15 amino acids long. CDR1 is SGHDT and CDR2 is YYEEEE in the germline V gene. CDR3 loop: CASSYVPSGANVLTF. DNA for the CDR3: TGTGCCAGCAGCTACGTTCCCTCTGGGGCCAACGTCCTGACTTTC.

This clonotype was observed a handful of times. The rearrangement uses TRBV5-4 and TRBJ2-7; D could derive from TRBD1 or TRBD2 (5 bases each). The CDR3 is 15 amino acids. Germline V CDR1 and CDR2: SGHNT, YYREEE (reference sequence). Trimming stripped 4 bases from V and 2 bases from J, with 16 bases between. The CDR3 sequence: CASSVSWDGAYEQYF. The CDR3 coding sequence is TGTGCCAGCAGCGTATCGTGGGACGGTGCCTACGAGCAGTACTTC.

In this sample, this clonotype turned up a few times. V usage is TRBV25-1 and J usage is TRBJ1-5, with D tentatively TRBD1 (5 bases). CDR1 and CDR2 from the germline V gene are MGHDK and SYGVNS. The V end was cut by 4 bases, the J end by 4 bases, with 11 bases between. The CDR3 sequence is 14 residues long. The CDR3 reads CASSGRVVNQPQHF. Here the CDR3 DNA reads TGTGCCAGCAGTGGCAGGGTGGTAAATCAGCCCCAGCATTTT.

This clonotype was counted only a few times. The rearrangement joins TRBV5-6 to TRBJ1-1; no definite D call. Trimming stripped 4 bases from V and 0 bases from J, with 7 bases between. Germline V gives CDR1 SGHDT, CDR2 YYEEEE. The CDR3 runs 13 residues. The DNA for the CDR3 is TGTGCCAGCAGCCAGGCGTTGAACACTGAAGCTTTCTTT. This sequence encodes CASSQALNTEAFF.

This clonotype was detected a few times. The rearrangement links TRBV30 to TRBJ1-1; D gene unclear. CDR3 length equals 13 residues. Germline CDR1 GTSNPN, CDR2 SVGIG (reference sequence). The V and J ends lost 5 bases and 1 base respectively, with 11 bases between them. The CDR3: CAWDRGWNTEAFF. In DNA form, the CDR3 reads TGTGCCTGGGATCGGGGATGGAACACTGAAGCTTTCTTT.

This clonotype has ten or more counts. The chain employs TRBV3-1 and TRBJ2-5; D gene ambiguous. Trimming shortened V by 3 bases and J by 5 bases, and 10 bases separated the two germline ends. Germline values: CDR1 LGHDT, CDR2 YNNKEL (reference sequence). The CDR3 covers 13 residues. In nucleotides, the CDR3 is TGTGCCAGCAGCCACATCCGGACGGAGACCCAGTACTTC. Its translation is CASSHIRTETQYF.

In this sample, this clonotype turned up a few times. This chain joins TRBV6-5 and TRBJ2-1; unclear D gene. The CDR3 is made up of 12 amino acids. V dropped 0 bases and J dropped 11 bases, with 8 bases sitting between them. The V gene's germline CDR1 is MNHEY and CDR2 SVGAGI. The CDR3 coding sequence is TGTGCCAGCAGTTACTCGTCGGGCCAGCAGTTCTTC. Protein product: CASSYSSGQQFF.

V usage is TRBV7-9 and J usage is TRBJ2-2; TRBD1 matches 9 bases. J was trimmed by 3 bases and V by 1 base; bases with no gene match: 12. The CDR3 sequence is 19 residues long. CDR1 SEHNR and CDR2 FQNEAQ come from the germline V gene (reference sequence). CDR3 sequence (DNA): TGTGCCAGCAGCTTAGTCGATTCCGGGACAGGGTCGTACACCGGGGAGCTGTTTTTT. This sequence encodes CASSLVDSGTGSYTGELFF.

This clonotype showed up many times. The chain uses TRBV20-1 and TRBJ1-1; D may be TRBD1 (5 bases). The CDR3 consists of 14 residues. Germline assignment: CDR1 DFQATT and CDR2 SNEGSKA (reference sequence). V was shortened by 5 bases and J by 11 bases, with 24 bases between the two germline ends. This CDR3 reads CSADPRDRVFGAFF. As DNA, the CDR3 is TGCAGTGCTGATCCCCGGGACCGCGTGTTTGGGGCTTTCTTT.

This clonotype was seen more than once but under ten times. CDR3 region: CAIRDRVMNTEAFF. CDR3 in DNA: TGTGCCATCAGAGACAGGGTCATGAACACTGAAGCTTTCTTT. The chain recombines TRBV10-3 with TRBJ1-1; TRBD1 matches at 7 bases. The CDR3 covers 14 residues. Trimming cost V 6 bases and J 0 bases; bases outside gene matches: 4. Germline V lookup: CDR1 ENHRY, CDR2 SYGVKD.

The genes are TRBV2 and TRBJ2-2; a possible D gene is TRBD2 (6 bases). The germline V gene encodes CDR1 SNHLY and CDR2 FYNNEI. This CDR3 comprises 16 residues. The V end lost 3 bases, the J end lost 1 base, and 12 bases lay between the germline ends. The CDR3 DNA reads as TGTGCCAGCAGTGAGGGACCCGGGGGGAACACCGGGGAGCTGTTTTTT. Encoded protein: CASSEGPGGNTGELFF.

This clonotype appeared a few times. The rearrangement joins TRBV12-3 or TRBV12-4 to TRBJ2-5; unclear D gene. This CDR3 has 12 residues. V lost 3 bases to trimming and J lost 3 bases, with 5 bases between them. CDR3 DNA: TGTGCCAGCAGTTTTCTGGAAGAGACCCAGTACTTC. Its protein product is CASSFLEETQYF.

V is TRBV24-1 and J is TRBJ1-1; a weak D match, TRBD1 (5 bases). This CDR3 comprises 14 residues. Germline CDR1 and CDR2: KGHDR and SFDVKD. Trimming took off 4 bases at V and 1 base at J, with 9 bases between the two ends. The CDR3 spells CATSEPTGNTEAFF. Written as DNA, the CDR3 is TGTGCCACCAGTGAACCTACAGGGAACACTGAAGCTTTCTTT.

This clonotype was recorded at least ten times. In DNA form, the CDR3 reads TGTGCCAGCAGGGTGGCTGAACTAGCGGGAGAGGGAGAGACCCAGTACTTC. This codes for CASRVAELAGEGETQYF. This sequence joins TRBV25-1 and TRBJ2-5; 11 bases align to TRBD2. The germline CDR1 and CDR2 sequences are MGHDK and SYGVNS. The V and J ends lost 6 bases and 4 bases, in that order; junction bases with no gene match: 13. This CDR3 comprises 17 residues. Together with reference TRBV25-1 and TRBJ2-5, the CDR3 gives the full variable domain: EADIYQTPRYLVIGTGKKITLECSQTMGHDKMYWYQQDPGMELHLIHYSYGVNSTEKGDLSSESTVSRIRTEHFPLTLESARPSHTSQYLCASRVAELAGEGETQYFGPGTRLLVL.

The V call is TRBV6-2 or TRBV6-3, the J call TRBJ2-7, with D tentatively TRBD1 or TRBD2 (5 bases each). CDR1 is MNHEY and CDR2 is SVGEGT in the germline V gene. V was cut by 7 bases and J by 3 bases, with 19 bases left in between. The CDR3 extends over 15 amino acids. The CDR3 sequence: CASTGTQGRGYEQYF. The CDR3, as DNA: TGTGCCAGCACCGGGACCCAGGGCCGGGGCTACGAGCAGTACTTC.

This clonotype has at least ten counts. The chain joins TRBV4-1 to TRBJ1-1; maybe TRBD1 (5 bases). Germline values: CDR1 MGHRA, CDR2 YSYEKL. The CDR3 spans 14 residues. Trimming pared 1 base from V and 5 bases from J, leaving 11 bases between. DNA of the CDR3: TGCGCCAGCAGCCAAGTGTCCGGGGGGACTGAAGCTTTCTTT. It codes for CASSQVSGGTEAFF.

The J gene is TRBJ1-2, the V gene TRBV12-3 or TRBV12-4; D possibly corresponds to TRBD1 (5 bases). Trimming took 5 bases from V and 8 from J, leaving 12 bases between them. The CDR3 is 12 residues long. CDR3: CASSRTGLGYTF. CDR3 nucleotide sequence: TGTGCCAGCAGTCGGACGGGACTCGGCTACACCTTC.

This chain links TRBV10-3 with TRBJ1-2; tentatively, D is TRBD1 (5 bases). V was shortened by 6 bases and J by 5 bases, with 10 bases between the two germline ends. CDR1 is ENHRY, CDR2 SYGVKD, per germline. The CDR3 covers 12 residues. This CDR3 is CAISQTDYGYTF. In nucleotides, the CDR3 is TGTGCCATCAGCCAGACAGATTATGGCTACACCTTC.

This clonotype was observed many times. The gene calls are TRBV20-1 and TRBJ1-5; the D gene is possibly TRBD1 (5 bases). Germline lookup yields CDR1 DFQATT and CDR2 SNEGSKA (reference sequence). Trimming shortened V by 6 bases and J by 4 bases, and 16 bases separated the two germline ends. The length of the CDR3 is 14 residues. The CDR3 sequence: CSALPLAGNQPQHF. The CDR3 DNA sequence: TGCAGTGCCCTCCCACTCGCAGGGAATCAGCCCCAGCATTTT.

The sample holds a few counts of this clonotype. This chain connects TRBV7-6 to TRBJ2-3, with D unclear. The CDR3 totals 13 residues. Germline CDR1 SGHVS, CDR2 FNYEAQ. V lost 1 base, J lost 3 bases, and 5 bases lay in between. The CDR3 nucleotides read TGTGCCAGCAGCTTAGTCATAACAGATACGCAGTATTTT. It translates to CASSLVITDTQYF.

The chain has TRBV12-3 or TRBV12-4 and TRBJ1-2, with unresolved D. Trimming removed 3 bases from V and 0 bases from J, with 8 bases in between. This CDR3 has 14 amino acids. CDR3 sequence reads: CASSFGTANYGYTF. CDR3 in DNA: TGTGCCAGCAGTTTTGGAACAGCTAACTATGGCTACACCTTC.

The table lists this clonotype with a few counts. The rearrangement links TRBV12-3 or TRBV12-4 to TRBJ2-1, with 7 bases that match TRBD1. V lost 5 bases to trimming and J lost 9 bases; unmatched junction nucleotides: 7. CDR3 length equals 13 residues. CDR3 loop: CASSPAWDSEQFF. The CDR3 nucleotides read TGTGCCAGCAGTCCTGCCTGGGACAGTGAGCAGTTCTTC.

The rearrangement uses TRBV4-3 and TRBJ2-7; D is possibly TRBD1 or TRBD2 (6 bases each). Germline loops: CDR1 LGHNA, CDR2 YSLEER. Between the trimmed V and J ends, which lost 0 bases and 3 bases, there was a span of 15 bases. The CDR3 contains 16 residues. The CDR3 DNA reads TGCGCCAGCAGCCAAGACTGGGTGGGGGGACACTACGAGCAGTACTTC. It encodes CASSQDWVGGHYEQYF.

This chain joins TRBV19 and TRBJ1-4, with D perhaps TRBD1 (6 bases). CDR3 size: 16 residues. Trimming took 1 base from V and 14 from J, leaving 23 bases between them. Germline CDR1 reads LNHDA; CDR2 reads SQIVND (reference sequence). The CDR3 bases are TGTGCCAGTAGTATAGGCTGGACAGCCGGGGGGGAGCCTCTGTTTTTT. Translation gives CASSIGWTAGGEPLFF. The whole variable domain, filled in from reference TRBV19 and TRBJ1-4, reads DGGITQSPKYLFRKEGQNVTLSCEQNLNHDAMYWYRQDPGQGLRLIYYSQIVNDFQKGDIAEGYSVSREKKESFPLTVTSAQKNPTAFYLCASSIGWTAGGEPLFFGSGTQLSVL.

This clonotype was counted a few times. The chain employs TRBV29-1 and TRBJ2-5; D unclear. V was pared by 8 bases and J by 4 bases, with 11 bases between. Looked up from germline, CDR1 is SQVTM and CDR2 is ANQGSEA. This CDR3 region has 11 residues. The CDR3 loop is CSYLLGETQYF. DNA for the CDR3: TGCAGCTATCTGCTGGGAGAGACCCAGTACTTC.